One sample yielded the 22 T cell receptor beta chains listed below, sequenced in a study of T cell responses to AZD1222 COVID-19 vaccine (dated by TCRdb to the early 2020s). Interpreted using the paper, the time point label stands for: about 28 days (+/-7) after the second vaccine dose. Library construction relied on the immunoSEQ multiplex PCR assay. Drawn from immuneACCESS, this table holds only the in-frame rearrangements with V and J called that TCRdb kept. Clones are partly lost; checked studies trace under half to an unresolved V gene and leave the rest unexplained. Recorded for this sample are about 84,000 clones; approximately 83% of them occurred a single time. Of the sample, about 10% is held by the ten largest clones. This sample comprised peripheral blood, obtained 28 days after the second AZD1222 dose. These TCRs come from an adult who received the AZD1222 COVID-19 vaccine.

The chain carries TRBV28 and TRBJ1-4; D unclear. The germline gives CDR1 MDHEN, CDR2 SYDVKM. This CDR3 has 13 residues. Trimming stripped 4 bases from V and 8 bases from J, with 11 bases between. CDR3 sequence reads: CASSSRHDEKLFF. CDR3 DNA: TGTGCCAGCAGTTCGCGACATGACGAAAAACTGTTTTTT.

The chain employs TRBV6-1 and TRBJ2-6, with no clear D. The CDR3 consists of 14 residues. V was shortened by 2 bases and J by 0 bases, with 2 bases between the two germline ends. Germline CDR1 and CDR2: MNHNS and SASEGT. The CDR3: CASSENSGANVLTF. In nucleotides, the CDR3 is TGTGCCAGCAGTGAAAACTCTGGGGCCAACGTCCTGACTTTC.

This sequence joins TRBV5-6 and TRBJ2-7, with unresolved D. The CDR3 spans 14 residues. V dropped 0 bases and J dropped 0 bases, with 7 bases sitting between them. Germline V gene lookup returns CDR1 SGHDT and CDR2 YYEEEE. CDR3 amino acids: CASSLVPGSYEQYF. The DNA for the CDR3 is TGTGCCAGCAGCTTGGTTCCGGGCTCCTACGAGCAGTACTTC.

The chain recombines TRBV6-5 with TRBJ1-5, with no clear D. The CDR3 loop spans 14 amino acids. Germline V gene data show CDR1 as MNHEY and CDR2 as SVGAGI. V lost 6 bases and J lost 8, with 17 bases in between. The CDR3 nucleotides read TGTGCCAGCAGCCCCCCTGGGCTCGTGGAGCCCCAGCATTTT. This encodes CASSPPGLVEPQHF.

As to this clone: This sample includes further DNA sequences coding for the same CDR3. CDR3 loop: CAWSVRDRGLYEQYF. DNA of the CDR3: TGTGCCTGGAGTGTACGGGACAGGGGGCTCTACGAGCAGTACTTC. The chain links TRBV30 to TRBJ2-7; TRBD1 aligns across 12 bases. J lost 3 bases, V lost 0 bases, and 3 bases had no gene match. The germline V gene encodes CDR1 GTSNPN and CDR2 SVGIG (reference sequence). This CDR3 has 15 residues.

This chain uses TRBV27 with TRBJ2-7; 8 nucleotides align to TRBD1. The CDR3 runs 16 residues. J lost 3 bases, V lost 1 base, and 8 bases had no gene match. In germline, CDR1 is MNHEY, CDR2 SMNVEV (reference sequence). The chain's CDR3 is CASSLFSTGGIYEQYF. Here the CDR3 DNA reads TGTGCCAGCAGTTTATTCTCCACAGGGGGGATCTACGAGCAGTACTTC.

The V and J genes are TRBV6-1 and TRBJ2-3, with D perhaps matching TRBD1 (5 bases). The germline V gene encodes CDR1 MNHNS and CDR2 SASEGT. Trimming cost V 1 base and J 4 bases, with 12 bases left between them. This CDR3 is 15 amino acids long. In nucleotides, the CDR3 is TGTGCCAGCAGTGAAGTTGGCCAGGGATCAGATACGCAGTATTTT. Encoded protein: CASSEVGQGSDTQYF.

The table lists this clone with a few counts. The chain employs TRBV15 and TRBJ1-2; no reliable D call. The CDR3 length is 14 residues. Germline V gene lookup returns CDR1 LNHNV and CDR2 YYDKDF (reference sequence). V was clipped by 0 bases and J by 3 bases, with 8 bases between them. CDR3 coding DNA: TGTGCCACCAGCAGAGACAGGAATGACTATGGCTACACCTTC. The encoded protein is CATSRDRNDYGYTF.

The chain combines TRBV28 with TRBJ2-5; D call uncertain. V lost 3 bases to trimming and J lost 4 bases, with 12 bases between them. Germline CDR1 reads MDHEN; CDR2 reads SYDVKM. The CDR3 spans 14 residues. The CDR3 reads CASSFKGWRETQYF. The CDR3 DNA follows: TGTGCCAGCAGTTTTAAGGGTTGGAGAGAGACCCAGTACTTC.

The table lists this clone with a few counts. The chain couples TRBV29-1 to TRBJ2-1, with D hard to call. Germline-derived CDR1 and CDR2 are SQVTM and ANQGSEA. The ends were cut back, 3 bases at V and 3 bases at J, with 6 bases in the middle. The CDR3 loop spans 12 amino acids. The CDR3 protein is CSVDLGYNEQFF. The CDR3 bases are TGCAGCGTTGATTTGGGCTACAATGAGCAGTTCTTC.

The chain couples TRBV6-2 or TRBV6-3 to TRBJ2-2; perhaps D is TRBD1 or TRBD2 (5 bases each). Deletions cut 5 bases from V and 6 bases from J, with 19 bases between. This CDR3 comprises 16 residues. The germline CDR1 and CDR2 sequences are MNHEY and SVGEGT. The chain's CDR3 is CASSRSTRGRSGELFF. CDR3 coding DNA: TGTGCCAGCAGTCGGTCGACTCGGGGCAGGTCCGGGGAGCTGTTTTTT.

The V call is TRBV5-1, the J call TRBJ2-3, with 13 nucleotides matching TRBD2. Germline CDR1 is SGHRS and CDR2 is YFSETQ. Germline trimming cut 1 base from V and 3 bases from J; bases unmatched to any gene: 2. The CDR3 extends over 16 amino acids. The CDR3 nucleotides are TGCGCCAGCAGCTTGAGACTAGCGGGGGGAACAGATACGCAGTATTTT. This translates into CASSLRLAGGTDTQYF.

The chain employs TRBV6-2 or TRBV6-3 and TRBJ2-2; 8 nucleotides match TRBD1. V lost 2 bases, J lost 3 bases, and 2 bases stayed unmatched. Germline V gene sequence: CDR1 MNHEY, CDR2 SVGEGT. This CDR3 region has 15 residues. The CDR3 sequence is CASSYRTGYTGELFF. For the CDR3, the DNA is TGTGCCAGCAGTTACCGGACAGGGTACACCGGGGAGCTGTTTTTT.

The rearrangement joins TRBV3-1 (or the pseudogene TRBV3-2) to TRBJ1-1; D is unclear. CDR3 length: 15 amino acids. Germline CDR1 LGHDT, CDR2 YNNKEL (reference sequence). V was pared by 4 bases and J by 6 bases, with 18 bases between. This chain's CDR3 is CASSPLGIGTSEAFF. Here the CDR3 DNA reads TGTGCCAGCAGCCCGTTGGGTATTGGAACTTCTGAAGCTTTCTTT.

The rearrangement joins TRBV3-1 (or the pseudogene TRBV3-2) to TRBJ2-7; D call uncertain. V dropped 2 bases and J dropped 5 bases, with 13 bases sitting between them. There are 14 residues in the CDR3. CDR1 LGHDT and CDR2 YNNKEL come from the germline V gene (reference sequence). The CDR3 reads CASSQRFGNHEQYF. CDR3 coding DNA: TGTGCCAGCAGCCAACGTTTTGGCAACCACGAGCAGTACTTC.

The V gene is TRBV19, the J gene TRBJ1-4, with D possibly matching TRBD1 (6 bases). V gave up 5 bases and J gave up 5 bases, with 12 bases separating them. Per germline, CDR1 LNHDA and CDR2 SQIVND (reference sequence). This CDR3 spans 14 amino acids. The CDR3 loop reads CASSSGRGNEKLFF. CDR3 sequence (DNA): TGTGCCAGTAGTTCGGGCAGGGGAAATGAAAAACTGTTTTTT.

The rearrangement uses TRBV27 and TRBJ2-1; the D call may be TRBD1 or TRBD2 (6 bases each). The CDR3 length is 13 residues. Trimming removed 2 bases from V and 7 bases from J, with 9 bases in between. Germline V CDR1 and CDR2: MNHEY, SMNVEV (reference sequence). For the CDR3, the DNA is TGTGCCAGCAGTTTAACAGGGAGGAATGAGCAGTTCTTC. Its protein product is CASSLTGRNEQFF.

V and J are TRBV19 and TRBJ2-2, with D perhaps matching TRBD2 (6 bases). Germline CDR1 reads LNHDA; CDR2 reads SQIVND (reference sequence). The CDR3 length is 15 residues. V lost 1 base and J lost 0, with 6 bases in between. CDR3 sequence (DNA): TGTGCCAGTAGTATAGGCGGGGCGAACACCGGGGAGCTGTTTTTT. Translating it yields CASSIGGANTGELFF. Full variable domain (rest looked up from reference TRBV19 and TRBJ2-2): DGGITQSPKYLFRKEGQNVTLSCEQNLNHDAMYWYRQDPGQGLRLIYYSQIVNDFQKGDIAEGYSVSREKKESFPLTVTSAQKNPTAFYLCASSIGGANTGELFFGEGSRLTVL.

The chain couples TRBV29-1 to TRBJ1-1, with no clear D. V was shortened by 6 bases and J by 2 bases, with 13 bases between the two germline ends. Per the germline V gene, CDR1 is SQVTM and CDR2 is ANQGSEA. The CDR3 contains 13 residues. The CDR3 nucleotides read TGCAGCGTCCCCAGTACGGGTAACACTGAAGCTTTCTTT. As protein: CSVPSTGNTEAFF.

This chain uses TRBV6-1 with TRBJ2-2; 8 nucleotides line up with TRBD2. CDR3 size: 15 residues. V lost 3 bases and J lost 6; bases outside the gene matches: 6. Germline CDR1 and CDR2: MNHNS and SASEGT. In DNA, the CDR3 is TGTGCCAGCAGTGATGGGGGACTAGTGGCCGGGGAGCTGTTTTTT. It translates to CASSDGGLVAGELFF.

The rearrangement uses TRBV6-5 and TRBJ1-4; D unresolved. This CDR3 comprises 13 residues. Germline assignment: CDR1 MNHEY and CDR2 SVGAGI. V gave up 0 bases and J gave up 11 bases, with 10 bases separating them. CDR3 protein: CASSYSGGLKLFF. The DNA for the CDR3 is TGTGCCAGCAGTTACTCAGGCGGCCTGAAACTGTTTTTT.

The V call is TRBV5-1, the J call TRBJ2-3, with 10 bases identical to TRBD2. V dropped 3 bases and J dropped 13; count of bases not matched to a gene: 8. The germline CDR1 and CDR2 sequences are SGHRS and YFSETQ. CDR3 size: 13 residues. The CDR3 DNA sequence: TGCGCCAGCAGCTCGGACACTAGCGGGGTAAAGTATTTT. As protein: CASSSDTSGVKYF.